What follows are 8 T cell receptor beta chains derived from one specimen sequenced in a study of T cell changes during pregnancy in multiple sclerosis. Data came from immunoSEQ multiplex PCR; TCRdb stores just in-frame clones and leaves some out. The sample has around 44,000 clones, approximately 94% seen once; the top ten hold 7.5% to 10%. The starting material was CD8+ T cells from peripheral blood mononuclear cells, obtained in the third trimester of pregnancy. Source of these receptors: a female donor with multiple sclerosis, enrolled in a pregnancy study.

The rearrangement uses TRBV7-9 and TRBJ2-7; tentative D call: TRBD1 (6 bases). This CDR3 spans 16 amino acids. Trimming pared 5 bases from V and 4 bases from J, leaving 21 bases between. Germline V gene sequence: CDR1 SEHNR, CDR2 FQNEAQ (reference sequence). The CDR3 DNA follows: TGTGCCAGCAGCCCGTCCCTGACAGGACCAAATTACGAGCAGTACTTC. Translated, it gives CASSPSLTGPNYEQYF.

The chain is built from TRBV7-9 and TRBJ1-1; 7 bases match TRBD1. The CDR3 contains 12 residues. Germline V gene data show CDR1 as SEHNR and CDR2 as FQNEAQ (reference sequence). Unmatched junction bases numbered 7, after V lost 5 bases and J lost 10 bases. The CDR3 DNA reads TGTGCCAGCAGCAGGACAGGTGGCCGAGCTTTCTTT. It codes for CASSRTGGRAFF. The full variable domain, rest sourced from reference TRBV7-9 and TRBJ1-1, is DTGVSQNPRHKITKRGQNVTFRCDPISEHNRLYWYRQTLGQGPEFLTYFQNEAQLEKSRLLSDRFSAERPKGSFSTLEIQRTEQGDSAMYLCASSRTGGRAFFGQGTRLTVV.

This chain connects TRBV21-1 to TRBJ2-7; the listed D gene, TRBD1, was not tested against the DNA. TRBV21-1 is recorded as a pseudogene. This CDR3 is built from 14 residues. The CDR3 nucleotides are TGTGCCAGCAGCGTCCACAGGGAACAGAACGAGCAGTACTTC. This codes for CASSVHREQNEQYF.

The chain recombines TRBV5-6 with TRBJ2-5; the match to TRBD2 covers 9 bases. The CDR3 is 19 residues long. After removal of 3 bases from V and 1 base from J, the junction contained 16 bases not matched to a gene. The germline CDR1 and CDR2 sequences are SGHDT and YYEEEE. DNA of the CDR3: TGTGCCAGCAGCTCTACCACTTTTGGCGGGAGGGCATTCCAAGAGACCCAGTACTTC. It is translated as CASSSTTFGGRAFQETQYF.

CDR3 DNA: TGTGCCAGCAGTTTACGACAGGGAGGACAGCCCCAGCATTTT. Residues: CASSLRQGGQPQHF. The chain carries TRBV28 and TRBJ1-5; 7 positions match TRBD1. The CDR3 is 14 residues long. Germline CDR1 is MDHEN and CDR2 is SYDVKM. The J segment lost 7 bases and the V segment lost 2 bases, leaving 5 bases of the junction unmatched.

V and J are TRBV4-2 and TRBJ2-5, with 7 bases that match TRBD2. The V segment lost 1 base and the J segment 5 bases; nucleotides outside the gene matches: 19. CDR1 is LGHNA, CDR2 YNFKEQ, per germline. The CDR3 sequence is 19 residues long. CDR3 protein: CASSQARAVAGTRRETQYF. The CDR3 region has the DNA TGTGCCAGCAGCCAAGCACGCGCCGTAGCGGGTACGCGACGGGAGACCCAGTACTTC.

This clone was found once. This chain joins TRBV28 and TRBJ2-7, with a possible D match to TRBD2 (6 bases). Per germline, CDR1 MDHEN and CDR2 SYDVKM. V lost 3 bases to trimming and J lost 6 bases, with 18 bases between them. The CDR3 extends over 15 amino acids. CDR3 amino acids: CASSFRGTRQSEQYF. The CDR3 DNA reads TGTGCCAGCAGTTTCCGGGGGACTCGTCAGTCCGAGCAGTACTTC.

The chain uses TRBV30 and TRBJ2-7; 15 bases map to TRBD2. CDR1 and CDR2 from the germline V gene are GTSNPN and SVGIG (reference sequence). The CDR3 spans 18 residues. The V and J ends lost 3 bases and 0 bases, in that order; junction bases with no gene match: 9. CDR3 protein: CAWRAGTSGRKSSYEQYF. For the CDR3, the DNA is TGTGCCTGGAGGGCCGGGACTAGCGGGAGGAAGAGCTCCTACGAGCAGTACTTC.